Below are 21 T cell receptor beta chains sequenced from a single sample in a study of blood T cell repertoires in COVID-19. TCRdb's copy holds only in-frame clones and misses some; the assay was immunoSEQ multiplex PCR. The repertoire holds approximately 240,000 clones, approximately 80% seen once, with 5% to 8% in the top ten. The sample taken for sequencing was peripheral blood. These receptors all come from a woman between 55 and 75 years old with active or convalescent COVID-19.

This chain links TRBV6-4 with TRBJ2-3; 12 positions agree with TRBD1. There are 16 residues in the CDR3. Trimming at V came to 2 bases and at J to 3 bases, leaving 3 bases not matched to a gene. Germline CDR1 and CDR2: MRHNA and SNTAGT. CDR3 sequence (DNA): TGTGCCAGCAGTGACCCGGGACAGGGGGCAACAGATACGCAGTATTTT. Translation: CASSDPGQGATDTQYF.

The CDR3 nucleotides are TGTGCCAGCAGCGAGGACAGGGGGCTATCTGGAAACACCATATATTTT. The encoded protein is CASSEDRGLSGNTIYF. The gene calls are TRBV9 and TRBJ1-3, with 11 bases aligning to TRBD1. Germline loops: CDR1 SGDLS, CDR2 YYNGEE. The CDR3 loop spans 16 amino acids. V was pared by 3 bases and J by 1 base, with 3 bases of the junction left unmatched.

The chain combines TRBV9 with TRBJ1-6, with TRBD1 matching 7 bases. CDR3 length equals 16 residues. Germline V gene sequence: CDR1 SGDLS, CDR2 YYNGEE. V lost 3 bases, J lost 9 bases, and 12 bases stayed unmatched. The DNA for the CDR3 is TGTGCCAGCAGCGCGAGGCCAGGACAGGAGGTTTCACCCCTCCACTTT. Amino acids: CASSARPGQEVSPLHF. The complete variable domain, with remaining parts taken from reference TRBV9 and TRBJ1-6, reads DSGVTQTPKHLITATGQRVTLRCSPRSGDLSVYWYQQSLDQGLQFLIQYYNGEERAKGNILERFSAQQFPDLHSELNLSSLELGDSALYFCASSARPGQEVSPLHFGNGTRLTVT.

The chain recombines TRBV6-5 with TRBJ2-7, with TRBD2 as a possible D gene (5 bases). The CDR3 is 14 residues long. V was clipped by 4 bases and J by 0 bases, with 10 bases between them. The germline V gene encodes CDR1 MNHEY and CDR2 SVGAGI. The CDR3 coding sequence is TGTGCCAGCAGTTCCCCCGGGGACTCCTACGAGCAGTACTTC. The encoded protein is CASSSPGDSYEQYF.

The rearrangement joins TRBV3-1 (or the pseudogene TRBV3-2) to TRBJ2-7; 10 positions agree with TRBD2. This CDR3 is 15 amino acids long. The V gene's germline CDR1 is LGHDT and CDR2 YNNKEL (reference sequence). V lost 1 base, J lost 1 base, and 1 base stayed unmatched. The DNA of the CDR3 is TGTGCCAGCAGCCAAGGACTAGCGGGTTCCTACGAGCAGTACTTC. It encodes CASSQGLAGSYEQYF.

The gene calls are TRBV28 and TRBJ1-3, with 7 bases aligning to TRBD1. This CDR3 contains 17 residues. Per the germline V gene, CDR1 is MDHEN and CDR2 is SYDVKM. With V trimmed by 7 bases and J by 1 base, 13 bases remained unmatched. The CDR3 protein is CASNQGLLQGSGNTIYF. In nucleotides, the CDR3 is TGTGCCAGCAACCAGGGCCTCTTACAGGGGTCTGGAAACACCATATATTTT.

This clone was detected only once. The chain couples TRBV5-1 to TRBJ2-1, with D unclear. The CDR3 is made up of 16 amino acids. Germline CDR1 reads SGHRS; CDR2 reads YFSETQ. The ends were cut back, 4 bases at V and 0 bases at J, with 14 bases in the middle. The DNA of the CDR3 is TGCGCCAGCAGCGAGAGAGTTGTAAGCTCCTACAATGAGCAGTTCTTC. Translated, it gives CASSERVVSSYNEQFF.

The chain combines TRBV2 with TRBJ2-2; TRBD2 agrees at 10 bases. V lost 6 bases and J lost 4; bases outside the gene matches: 5. The CDR3 runs to 15 residues. In germline, CDR1 is SNHLY, CDR2 FYNNEI. This chain's CDR3 is CASRGSGGVTGELFF. For the CDR3, the DNA is TGTGCCAGCAGAGGGAGCGGGGGGGTCACCGGGGAGCTGTTTTTT.

This rearrangement joins TRBV7-8 to TRBJ1-2; D ambiguous. V lost 5 bases to trimming and J lost 4 bases, with 8 bases between them. Germline lookup yields CDR1 SGHVS and CDR2 FQNEAQ. The CDR3 sequence is 12 residues long. CDR3 DNA sequence: TGTGCCAGCAGCGCGAGAAGCTATGGCTACACCTTC. This gives the protein CASSARSYGYTF.

The rearrangement links TRBV2 to TRBJ1-5, with 7 bases aligning to TRBD1. Trimming cost V 5 bases and J 3 bases; bases outside gene matches: 4. The CDR3 totals 14 residues. CDR1 and CDR2 from the germline V gene are SNHLY and FYNNEI. DNA of the CDR3: TGTGCCAGCAGTTCCGACAGGGTCAATCAGCCCCAGCATTTT. Protein sequence: CASSSDRVNQPQHF.

J is TRBJ2-4 and V is TRBV11-2; D is unclear. Per the germline V gene, CDR1 is SGHAT and CDR2 is FQNNGV. CDR3 length equals 14 residues. V dropped 1 base and J dropped 0 bases, with 4 bases sitting between them. CDR3 bases: TGTGCCAGCAGCTTAGCGGTAGCCAAAAACATTCAGTACTTC. This gives the protein CASSLAVAKNIQYF. The variable domain in full, completed from reference TRBV11-2 and TRBJ2-4, reads EAGVAQSPRYKIIEKRQSVAFWCNPISGHATLYWYQQILGQGPKLLIQFQNNGVVDDSQLPKDRFSAERLKGVDSTLKIQPAKLEDSAVYLCASSLAVAKNIQYFGAGTRLSVL.

This rearrangement joins TRBV6-5 to TRBJ2-7, with TRBD1 matching 7 bases. This CDR3 spans 14 amino acids. Germline V CDR1 and CDR2: MNHEY, SVGAGI. The V gene end was trimmed by 10 bases and the J gene end by 3 bases; junction bases not matched to a gene: 12. The CDR3 DNA sequence: TGTGCCATTTTGAACCGGGACAGATACTACGAGCAGTACTTC. Translation gives CAILNRDRYYEQYF.

The chain uses TRBV7-9 and TRBJ2-2; D ambiguous. This CDR3 has 15 amino acids. CDR1 and CDR2 from the germline V gene are SEHNR and FQNEAQ (reference sequence). Trimming removed 7 bases from V and 6 bases from J, with 18 bases in between. The CDR3 nucleotides read TGTGCCAGCATCGATGGGCCTCCGCTCCCCGGGGAGCTGTTTTTT. Translated, it gives CASIDGPPLPGELFF.

This chain links TRBV4-1 with TRBJ2-7; D is unresolved. V was clipped by 5 bases and J by 0 bases, with 14 bases between them. Germline V gene sequence: CDR1 MGHRA, CDR2 YSYEKL. The CDR3 length is 15 residues. This CDR3 reads CASSYLVGHSYEQYV. The CDR3 nucleotides read TGCGCCAGCAGCTATCTCGTTGGGCACTCCTACGAGCAGTACGTC.

The chain recombines TRBV28 with TRBJ2-1; 15 bases are shared with TRBD2. The CDR3 covers 18 residues. The germline CDR1 and CDR2 sequences are MDHEN and SYDVKM. Unmatched junction bases numbered 9, after V lost 4 bases and J lost 5 bases. The CDR3 sequence is CASSSPGTSGGNNNEQFF. The CDR3 DNA is TGTGCCAGCAGTTCACCCGGGACTAGCGGGGGGAACAACAATGAGCAGTTCTTC.

The chain combines TRBV28 with TRBJ1-6; D may be TRBD1 (6 bases). There are 14 residues in the CDR3. The ends were cut back, 8 bases at V and 10 bases at J, with 18 bases in the middle. Germline lookup yields CDR1 MDHEN and CDR2 SYDVKM. CDR3: CASRRGAGVSPLHF. CDR3 sequence (DNA): TGTGCCAGCCGCCGGGGGGCAGGGGTGTCACCCCTCCACTTT.

This clone was observed a handful of times. CDR3 bases: TGTGCCAGCAGCTTAGTTGGTAGCGGGAGGTCCGCCTACGAGCAGTACTTC. Translated: CASSLVGSGRSAYEQYF. The chain joins TRBV11-2 to TRBJ2-7; 10 bases map to TRBD2. The germline V gene has CDR1 SGHAT and CDR2 FQNNGV. The CDR3 is made up of 17 amino acids. V was pared by 1 base and J by 2 bases, with 8 bases of the junction left unmatched.

V is TRBV5-8 and J is TRBJ2-3; D is ambiguous. V was trimmed by 1 base and J by 1 base, leaving 10 bases between them. Germline CDR1 and CDR2: SGHTS and YDEGEE. This CDR3 region has 15 residues. In DNA, the CDR3 is TGTGCCAGCAGCTTGATGGTAGCCCGCACAGATACGCAGTATTTT. Its translation: CASSLMVARTDTQYF.

The V call is TRBV9, the J call TRBJ2-1, with 11 nucleotides matching TRBD2. V lost 0 bases to trimming and J lost 6 bases; unmatched junction nucleotides: 2. The CDR3 consists of 15 residues. Germline values: CDR1 SGDLS, CDR2 YYNGEE. The CDR3 DNA sequence: TGTGCCAGCAGCGTAGTAGCGGGAGGGCCCAATGAGCAGTTCTTC. Translated, it gives CASSVVAGGPNEQFF.

This CDR3 is CASRESGTGYGYTF. For the CDR3, the DNA is TGTGCCAGCAGGGAGTCGGGGACAGGCTATGGCTACACCTTC. V usage is TRBV6-5 and J usage is TRBJ1-2; 8 positions match TRBD1. This CDR3 is 14 amino acids long. CDR1 MNHEY and CDR2 SVGAGI come from the germline V gene. V lost 6 bases to trimming and J lost 4 bases; unmatched junction nucleotides: 7.

V and J are TRBV28 and TRBJ2-4, with TRBD1 matching 11 bases. Germline CDR1 reads MDHEN; CDR2 reads SYDVKM. Trimming took 6 bases from V and 0 from J; bases not matched to a gene: 4. This CDR3 is 16 amino acids long. CDR3 sequence reads: CASSKDRGLAKNIQYF. In nucleotides, the CDR3 is TGTGCCAGCAGCAAGGACAGGGGGCTAGCCAAAAACATTCAGTACTTC. The full variable domain, completed using reference TRBV28 and TRBJ2-4, is DVKVTQSSRYLVKRTGEKVFLECVQDMDHENMFWYRQDPGLGLRLIYFSYDVKMKEKGDIPEGYSVSREKKERFSLILESASTNQTSMYLCASSKDRGLAKNIQYFGAGTRLSVL.